These 4 T cell receptor beta chains came from one sample sequenced in a study of blood T cell repertoires in COVID-19. TCRdb's copy holds only in-frame clones and misses some; the assay was immunoSEQ multiplex PCR. In the table there are approximately 230,000 clones, about 80% of which are singletons. Sequenced material: peripheral blood. Receptors were obtained from an elderly man with acute or convalescent COVID-19.

The DNA of the CDR3 is TGCGCCAGCAGCTTGGCCTCAGGAACGAACACCGGGGAGCTGTTTTTT. It translates to CASSLASGTNTGELFF. The chain links TRBV5-1 to TRBJ2-2, with D uncertain. Germline V gene lookup returns CDR1 SGHRS and CDR2 YFSETQ. The CDR3 loop spans 16 amino acids. With 0 bases removed from V and 0 bases from J, the gap between germline ends came to 9 bases.

The gene calls are TRBV29-1 and TRBJ2-1; possible D gene TRBD1, 6 bases. The CDR3 is made up of 13 amino acids. Trimming pared 4 bases from V and 5 bases from J, leaving 12 bases between. Germline V lookup: CDR1 SQVTM, CDR2 ANQGSEA. The CDR3: CSVGFDRNNEQFF. DNA for the CDR3: TGCAGCGTTGGGTTCGACAGGAACAATGAGCAGTTCTTC.

The CDR3 region is CASSPRATSGSIRYNEQFF. As DNA, the CDR3 is TGTGCCAGCAGCCCGCGGGCGACTAGCGGGAGTATTAGGTACAATGAGCAGTTCTTC. V gene TRBV7-3 combines with J gene TRBJ2-1; 12 positions match TRBD2. The CDR3 is made up of 19 amino acids. Germline loops: CDR1 SGHTA, CDR2 FQGTGA. V shed 5 bases and J 4 bases; nucleotides not matched to a gene: 15. Looking up the rest from reference TRBV7-3 and TRBJ2-1 gives the full variable domain: GAGVSQTPSNKVTEKGKYVELRCDPISGHTALYWYRQSLGQGPEFLIYFQGTGAADDSGLPNDRFFAVRPEGSVSTLKIQRTERGDSAVYLCASSPRATSGSIRYNEQFFGPGTRLTVL.

The sample holds one count of this clone. The CDR3 region is CSVGDSYEQYF. The CDR3 DNA reads TGCAGCGTTGGCGATTCCTACGAGCAGTACTTC. The chain is built from TRBV29-1 and TRBJ2-7, with D uncertain. This CDR3 has 11 amino acids. In germline, CDR1 is SQVTM, CDR2 ANQGSEA. Trimming took off 4 bases at V and 1 base at J, with 5 bases between the two ends.